This T cell receptor (beta chain) was profiled in a study of blood T cell repertoires in COVID-19. In the study overall: COVID-19 samples collected from the United States, Italy and Spain covered acute and convalescent phases. Sample material is recorded as cDNA or gDNA derived from T cells, B-cell-depleted T cells, or PBMCs.

Germline V gene data show CDR1 as SGHNT and CDR2 as YYREEE (reference sequence). V was pared by 4 bases and J by 1 base, with 17 bases between. CDR3 length: 16 residues. Original handling: The assay estimated nucleated cells by amplifying reference gene primers. The method was immunoSEQ multiplex PCR; TCRdb's version includes in-frame clones alone and lacks a portion of them. V and J calls and clone size are given by that table; D and trimming were obtained from the DNA. This repertoire shows 80,000 to 100,000 clones, less than 95% found once; its top ten account for about 1.8%. This chain links TRBV5-4 with TRBJ1-2; the D is unclear. The receptor comes from a man in his fifties or sixties with acute or convalescent COVID-19. The sample comprised peripheral blood. The CDR3 coding sequence is TGTGCCAGCAGCAAATTCGACGCGGGGAGTAACTATGGCTACACCTTC. Amino acid sequence: CASSKFDAGSNYGYTF.